The 13 T cell receptor beta chains below come from one sample, sequenced in a study of CD8+CD57+ T cells in acquired aplastic anemia. Genomic DNA, serving as template, underwent TCR beta VDJ and CDR3 profiling. A single record per CDR3 protein comes from TCRdb applying MiXCR to the reads. The sample includes about 210,000 distinct CDR3 sequences, around 63% seen only once; the top ten take over 25%. Input material: sorted CD4+, CD8+, or CD8+CD57+ T cells (not recorded which) from PBMCs. Receptor source: a human donor in good health.

The chain has TRBV6-6 and TRBJ2-5; 7 nucleotides match TRBD2. This CDR3 has 17 residues. Germline assignment: CDR1 MNHNY and CDR2 SVGAGI (reference sequence). V trimming: 7 bases; J trimming: 2 bases; junction bases outside the gene matches: 16. In DNA form, the CDR3 reads TGTGCCAGCAAAGTGCTGGGGGGGACCATTCTTCAAGAGACCCAGTACTTC. Amino acids: CASKVLGGTILQETQYF.

The chain employs TRBV20-1 and TRBJ2-3; D unclear. There are 13 residues in the CDR3. Germline CDR1 DFQATT, CDR2 SNEGSKA (reference sequence). Between the trimmed V and J ends, which lost 3 bases and 1 base, there was a span of 8 bases. The CDR3 reads CSARGLGTDTQYF. For the CDR3, the DNA is TGCAGTGCTAGGGGGTTAGGCACAGATACGCAGTATTTT.

The chain recombines TRBV20-1 with TRBJ2-1; D gene unclear. V dropped 0 bases and J dropped 3 bases, with 9 bases sitting between them. CDR1 and CDR2 (germline): DFQATT, SNEGSKA (reference sequence). The CDR3 totals 14 residues. The CDR3: CSAREGSDYNEQFF. The CDR3 region has the DNA TGCAGTGCTAGAGAGGGGTCAGACTACAATGAGCAGTTCTTC.

The V and J genes are TRBV11-2 and TRBJ2-5; TRBD2 agrees at 10 bases. This CDR3 contains 15 residues. CDR1 is SGHAT, CDR2 FQNNGV, per germline. V lost 0 bases and J lost 5; bases outside the gene matches: 3. DNA for the CDR3: TGTGCCAGCAGCTTAGAAGCGGGGGGGCTTGAGACCCAGTACTTC. Its translation: CASSLEAGGLETQYF.

This clonotype has at least ten counts. The chain uses TRBV20-1 and TRBJ1-5; the D gene is possibly TRBD1 (5 bases). Per germline, CDR1 DFQATT and CDR2 SNEGSKA (reference sequence). Trimming took off 7 bases at V and 1 base at J, with 17 bases between the two ends. CDR3 length equals 15 residues. This CDR3 reads CSGTSTEGSNQPQHF. As DNA, the CDR3 is TGCAGTGGAACTTCGACAGAGGGGAGCAATCAGCCCCAGCATTTT.

This clonotype has ten or more counts. The chain joins TRBV4-3 to TRBJ2-1, with 7 bases lining up with TRBD2. This CDR3 contains 18 residues. In germline, CDR1 is LGHNA, CDR2 YSLEER. V was pared by 0 bases and J by 8 bases, with 16 bases of the junction left unmatched. The CDR3 spells CASSQDEGAGWPTHEQFF. In DNA, the CDR3 is TGCGCCAGCAGCCAAGATGAAGGAGCGGGGTGGCCTACTCATGAGCAGTTCTTC.

Regarding this clonotype: This likely comes from a read error, as the CDR3 has no conserved phenylalanine or tryptophan at its end. V usage is TRBV19 and J usage is TRBJ1-1, with unresolved D. The CDR3 loop spans 14 amino acids. From germline, CDR1 is LNHDA and CDR2 SQIVND (reference sequence). V lost 7 bases and J lost 1, with 13 bases in between. Here the CDR3 DNA reads TGTGCCAGTACCCTAGGAGGTGGGAACACTGAAGCTTTCCTT. Protein product: CASTLGGGNTEAFL.

The chain recombines TRBV19 with TRBJ2-3, with 13 bases fitting TRBD2. CDR3 length equals 15 residues. The junction had 3 bases not matched to a gene; V was cut back by 6 bases and J by 3 bases. Germline V gives CDR1 LNHDA, CDR2 SQIVND (reference sequence). The CDR3 DNA follows: TGTGCCAGTAGATGGACTAGCGGGGGAACAGATACGCAGTATTTT. This codes for CASRWTSGGTDTQYF.

The rearrangement uses TRBV10-2 and TRBJ2-7; D assignment may be TRBD1 or TRBD2 (5 bases each). V was clipped by 5 bases and J by 5 bases, with 19 bases between them. Germline loops: CDR1 WSHSY, CDR2 SAAADI. The CDR3 contains 15 residues. The CDR3 DNA follows: TGCGCCAGCAGTTACGCGGACTTTCCACAGGACGAGCAGTACTTC. The encoded protein is CASSYADFPQDEQYF.

As regards this clonotype: Sequence at one end of the junction differs from germline and may be a read error. CDR3 region: CATSRGTSGSTEQLF. CDR3 sequence (DNA): TGCGCCACCAGCAGAGGAACTAGCGGGAGCACTGAGCAGCTCTTC. J is TRBJ2-1 and V is TRBV15; 11 bases agree with TRBD2. Germline CDR1 LNHNV, CDR2 YYDKDF (reference sequence). This CDR3 region has 15 residues.

This clonotype was found a few times. The chain recombines TRBV20-1 with TRBJ2-7, with D uncertain. Germline V gene lookup returns CDR1 DFQATT and CDR2 SNEGSKA (reference sequence). V lost 8 bases and J 6 bases, leaving 20 bases between the germline ends. This CDR3 contains 13 residues. In DNA, the CDR3 is TGCAGTACTGGCCGAGGAGACGGTACCGAGCAGTACTTC. Translating gives CSTGRGDGTEQYF.

This clonotype was observed a few times. The chain couples TRBV7-9 to TRBJ2-6; D call uncertain. The CDR3 covers 15 residues. Germline CDR1 and CDR2: SEHNR and FQNEAQ (reference sequence). Trimming took off 1 base at V and 0 bases at J, with 4 bases between the two ends. Here the CDR3 DNA reads TGTGCCAGCAGCTTAGGACTCTCTGGGGCCAACGTCCTGACTTTC. It translates to CASSLGLSGANVLTF.

The V gene is TRBV24-1, the J gene TRBJ2-7; D not certain. The CDR3 length is 20 residues. In germline, CDR1 is KGHDR, CDR2 SFDVKD. Deletions cut 2 bases from V and 2 bases from J, with 27 bases between. The CDR3 protein is CATSDSSPRFIREITYEQYF. The CDR3 nucleotides read TGTGCCACCAGTGATTCCTCCCCGCGTTTCATTCGAGAAATCACCTACGAGCAGTACTTC.